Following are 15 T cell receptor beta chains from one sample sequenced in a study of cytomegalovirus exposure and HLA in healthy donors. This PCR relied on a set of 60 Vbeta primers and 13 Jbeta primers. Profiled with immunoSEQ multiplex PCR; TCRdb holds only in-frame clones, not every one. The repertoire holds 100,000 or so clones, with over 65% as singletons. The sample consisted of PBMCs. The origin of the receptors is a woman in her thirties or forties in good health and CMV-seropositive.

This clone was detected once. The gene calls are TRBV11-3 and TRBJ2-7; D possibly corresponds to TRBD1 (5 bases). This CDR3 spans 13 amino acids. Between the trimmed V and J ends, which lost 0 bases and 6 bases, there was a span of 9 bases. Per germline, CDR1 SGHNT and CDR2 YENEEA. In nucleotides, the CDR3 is TGTGCCAGCAGCTTAGAGTGGCAGGGCGAGCAGTACTTC. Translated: CASSLEWQGEQYF.

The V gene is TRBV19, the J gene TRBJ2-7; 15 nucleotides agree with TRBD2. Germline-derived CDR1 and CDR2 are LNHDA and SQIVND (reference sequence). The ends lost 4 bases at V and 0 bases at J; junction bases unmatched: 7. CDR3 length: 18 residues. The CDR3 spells CASSRGLAGGRSSYEQYF. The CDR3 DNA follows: TGTGCCAGTAGTAGGGGACTAGCGGGAGGCCGAAGCTCCTACGAGCAGTACTTC.

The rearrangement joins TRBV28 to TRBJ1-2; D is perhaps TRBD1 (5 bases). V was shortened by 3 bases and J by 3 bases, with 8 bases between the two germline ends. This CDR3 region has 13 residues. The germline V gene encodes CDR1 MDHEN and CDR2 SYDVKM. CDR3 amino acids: CASSLEGYYGYTF. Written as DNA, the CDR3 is TGTGCCAGCAGTTTGGAGGGGTACTATGGCTACACCTTC.

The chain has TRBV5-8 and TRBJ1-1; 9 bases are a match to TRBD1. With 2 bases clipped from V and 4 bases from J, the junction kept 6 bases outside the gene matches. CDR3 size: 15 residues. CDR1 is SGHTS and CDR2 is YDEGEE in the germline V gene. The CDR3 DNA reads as TGTGCCAGCAGCTTAGGGGACAGGGAGGGCACTGAAGCTTTCTTT. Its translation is CASSLGDREGTEAFF.

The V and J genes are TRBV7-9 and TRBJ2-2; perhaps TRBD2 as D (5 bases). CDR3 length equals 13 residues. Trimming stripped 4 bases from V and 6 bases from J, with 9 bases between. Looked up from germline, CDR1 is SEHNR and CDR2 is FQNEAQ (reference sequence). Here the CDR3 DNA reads TGTGCCAGCAGCTCGGGGTTCGCCGGGGAGCTGTTTTTT. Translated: CASSSGFAGELFF. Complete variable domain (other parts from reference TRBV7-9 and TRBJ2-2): DTGVSQNPRHKITKRGQNVTFRCDPISEHNRLYWYRQTLGQGPEFLTYFQNEAQLEKSRLLSDRFSAERPKGSFSTLEIQRTEQGDSAMYLCASSSGFAGELFFGEGSRLTVL.

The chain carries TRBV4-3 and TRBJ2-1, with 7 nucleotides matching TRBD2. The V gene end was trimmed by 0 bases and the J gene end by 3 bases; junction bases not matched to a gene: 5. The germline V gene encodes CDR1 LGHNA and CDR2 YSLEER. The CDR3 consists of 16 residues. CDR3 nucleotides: TGCGCCAGCAGCCAAGATCTGGCGGGAGTCTACAATGAGCAGTTCTTC. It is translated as CASSQDLAGVYNEQFF.

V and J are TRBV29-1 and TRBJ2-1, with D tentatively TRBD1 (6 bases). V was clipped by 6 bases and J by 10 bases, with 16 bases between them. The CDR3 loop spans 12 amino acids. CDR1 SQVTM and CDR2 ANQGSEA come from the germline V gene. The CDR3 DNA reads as TGCAGCGTGTCCCTCTCCAGGGGCGAGCAGTTCTTC. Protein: CSVSLSRGEQFF.

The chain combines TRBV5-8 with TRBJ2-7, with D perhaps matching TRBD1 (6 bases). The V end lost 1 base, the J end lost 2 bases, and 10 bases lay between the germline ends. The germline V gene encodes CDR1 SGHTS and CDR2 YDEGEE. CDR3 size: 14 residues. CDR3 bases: TGTGCCAGCAGCTTGAAAGGGGGTCCCTACGAGCAGTACTTC. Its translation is CASSLKGGPYEQYF. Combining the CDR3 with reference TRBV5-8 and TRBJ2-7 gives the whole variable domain EAGVTQSPTHLIKTRGQQATLRCSPISGHTSVYWYQQALGLGLQFLLWYDEGEERNRGNFPPRFSGRQFPNYSSELNVNALELEDSALYLCASSLKGGPYEQYFGPGTRLTVT.

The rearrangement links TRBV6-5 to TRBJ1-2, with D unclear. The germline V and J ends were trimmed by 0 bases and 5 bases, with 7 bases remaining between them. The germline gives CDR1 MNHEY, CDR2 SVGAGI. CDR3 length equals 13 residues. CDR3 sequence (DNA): TGTGCCAGCAGTTACTCGGCGGCGTATGGCTACACCTTC. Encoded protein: CASSYSAAYGYTF.

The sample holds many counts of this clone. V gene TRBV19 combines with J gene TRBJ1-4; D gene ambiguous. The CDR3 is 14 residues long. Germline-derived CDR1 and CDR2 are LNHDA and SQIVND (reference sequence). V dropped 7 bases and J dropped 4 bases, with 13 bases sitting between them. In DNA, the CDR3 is TGTGCCAGTACCCCGGTTCCACGTAATGAAAAACTGTTTTTT. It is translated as CASTPVPRNEKLFF.

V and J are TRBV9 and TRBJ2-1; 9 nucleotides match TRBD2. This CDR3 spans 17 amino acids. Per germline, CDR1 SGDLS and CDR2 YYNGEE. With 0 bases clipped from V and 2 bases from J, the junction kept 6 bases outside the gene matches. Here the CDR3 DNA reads TGTGCCAGCAGCGTAGAGGGACTAGCAGGCACCTACAATGAGCAGTTCTTC. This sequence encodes CASSVEGLAGTYNEQFF.

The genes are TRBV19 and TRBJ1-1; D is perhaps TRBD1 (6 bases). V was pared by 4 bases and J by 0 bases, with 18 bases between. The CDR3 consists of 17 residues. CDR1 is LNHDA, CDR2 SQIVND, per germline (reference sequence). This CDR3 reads CASSKRTVTLLNTEAFF. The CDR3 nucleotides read TGTGCCAGTAGTAAGAGGACAGTAACCCTTTTGAACACTGAAGCTTTCTTT.

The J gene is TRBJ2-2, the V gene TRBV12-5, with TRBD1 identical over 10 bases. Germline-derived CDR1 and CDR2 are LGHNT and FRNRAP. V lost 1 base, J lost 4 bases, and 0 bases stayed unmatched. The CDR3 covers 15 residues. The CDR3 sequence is CASGLGTGGTGELFF. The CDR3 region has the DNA TGTGCTAGTGGTTTGGGGACAGGGGGCACCGGGGAGCTGTTTTTT.

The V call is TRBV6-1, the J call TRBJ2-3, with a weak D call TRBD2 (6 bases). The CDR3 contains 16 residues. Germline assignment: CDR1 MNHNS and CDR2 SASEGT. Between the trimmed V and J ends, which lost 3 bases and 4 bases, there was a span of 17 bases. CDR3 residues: CASSDRMAGKPDTQYF. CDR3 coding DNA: TGTGCCAGCAGTGACAGAATGGCGGGAAAGCCAGATACGCAGTATTTT.

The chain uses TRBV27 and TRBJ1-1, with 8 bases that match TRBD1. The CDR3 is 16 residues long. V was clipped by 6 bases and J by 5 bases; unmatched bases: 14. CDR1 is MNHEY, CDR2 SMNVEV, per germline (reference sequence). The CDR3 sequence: CASSVLASGGITEAFF. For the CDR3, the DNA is TGTGCCAGCAGCGTACTTGCGTCAGGGGGCATAACTGAAGCTTTCTTT.